The 32 T cell receptor beta chains below were found in one sample sequenced in a study of CD8+ T cells in alopecia areata. Following extraction, RNA underwent reverse transcription to cDNA, which served as the sequencing template. Measured with immunoSEQ multiplex PCR; TCRdb has only the in-frame clones, and not every one. The sample is made up of 2,500 to 3,000 clones, none counted only once. Sequenced: lesional skin. The source of these receptors is a C3H/HeJ mouse with alopecia areata. Mice of this strain are of MHC haplotype H2-k.

This clone came up many times. Only one base separates this from a far larger clonotype, so it likely reflects a read error. Mouse gene names apply. Distinct nucleotide sequences in the sample also encode this CDR3. Incomplete CDR3 DNA: TGTGCCAGCAGTGCTGGTGGATCCTAT. Translation: CASSAGGSY. The whole CDR3 sequence reads CASSAGGSYEQYF. V is TRBV13-1 and J is TRBJ2-7, with D unclear. The observed sequence ends 4 residues before the CDR3 terminus, with the missing tail filled in from the germline J gene. V dropped 3 bases and J dropped 1 base, with 8 bases sitting between them. CDR1 is NSHNY and CDR2 is SYGAGN in the germline V gene. The CDR3 is 13 residues long.

There are many counts of this clone. Gene labels here are mouse ones. The read falls 4 residues short of the CDR3 end, and the missing part is taken from the germline J gene. The gene calls are TRBV13-3 and TRBJ2-3; TRBD1 might be the D (6 bases). Germline V gene lookup returns CDR1 NNHDY and CDR2 SYVADS. This CDR3 spans 15 amino acids. Trimming shortened V by 3 bases and J by 0 bases, and 11 bases separated the two germline ends. CDR3 residues: CASSAGQFSAETLYF. The sequenced part of the CDR3 DNA is TGTGCCAGCAGTGCGGGACAATTTAGTGCAGAA.

About this clone: Germline and genes: mouse. Coverage ceases 4 residues before the CDR3 finishes, and the germline J gene fills in the end. The chain combines TRBV13-1 with TRBJ1-2; D is perhaps TRBD1 (5 bases). The CDR3 extends over 13 amino acids. The germline CDR1 and CDR2 sequences are NSHNY and SYGAGN. The DNA read from the CDR3 is TGTGCCAGCAATCCGACTGGGGGTTAC. Its protein product is CASNPTGGY. The whole CDR3 is CASNPTGGYDYTF.

This clone was observed at least ten times. The gene symbols are mouse symbols. The read ends 4 residues early relative to the CDR3; the germline J gene fills the gap. This rearrangement joins TRBV13-3 to TRBJ2-1; possibly TRBD1 for D (5 bases). Trimming left V 6 bases short and J 5 bases short, with 9 bases between. Germline-derived CDR1 and CDR2 are NNHDY and SYVADS. CDR3 length: 12 amino acids. CDR3: CASTGRDAEQFF. The sequenced CDR3 bases are TGTGCCAGCACAGGGAGGGATGCT.

On this clone: Gene names follow the mouse nomenclature. CDR3 sequence: CASGEQGEDTQYF. The part of the CDR3 DNA that was read is TGTGCCAGCGGTGAACAGGGAGAGGAC. The rearrangement links TRBV13-2 to TRBJ2-5, with D perhaps matching TRBD1 (6 bases). The read falls 4 residues short of the CDR3 end, and the missing part is taken from the germline J gene. Germline V gives CDR1 NNHNN, CDR2 SYGAGS (reference sequence). This CDR3 has 13 amino acids.

This clone was detected many times. Gene names and germline refer to mouse. The CDR3 end lies 4 residues beyond the end of the read and is filled in from the germline J gene. This chain uses TRBV5 with TRBJ2-1, with D perhaps given as TRBD1 or TRBD2 (6 bases each). The CDR3 covers 15 residues. Trimming shortened V by 0 bases and J by 3 bases, and 9 bases separated the two germline ends. The V gene's germline CDR1 is LGHNA and CDR2 YNLKQL (reference sequence). The CDR3 bases that were read are TGTGCCAGCAGCCAAGAGGGGGCGCGCTATGCT. Amino acids: CASSQEGARYA. The full-length CDR3 reads as CASSQEGARYAEQFF.

As regards this clone: Gene labels here are mouse ones. The read is 4 residues too short to cover the CDR3 end, so that end is filled in from the germline J gene. The V and J genes are TRBV14 and TRBJ1-1, with D hard to call. The CDR3 is 12 amino acids. Germline lookup yields CDR1 SGHDT and CDR2 FRDEAV. Trimming stripped 5 bases from V and 1 base from J, with 6 bases between. Partial CDR3 DNA: TGTGCCAGCAGCCCCAGAAACACA. Encoded protein: CASSPRNT. The CDR3 in its entirety is CASSPRNTEVFF. Full variable domain (remainder filled in from reference TRBV14 and TRBJ1-1): EAGVTQSPRYAVLQEGQAVSFWCDPISGHDTLYWYQQPRDQGPQLLVYFRDEAVIDNSQLPSDRFSAVRPKGTNSTLKIQSAKQGDTATYLCASSPRNTEVFFGKGTRLTVV.

There are a few counts of this clone. Gene names and germline match the mouse. Read data end 4 residues before the CDR3 end; the end is taken from the germline J gene. The V gene is TRBV14, the J gene TRBJ2-4, with TRBD2 matching 13 bases. J lost 2 bases, V lost 6 bases, and 6 bases had no gene match. This CDR3 contains 16 residues. Germline V lookup: CDR1 SGHDT, CDR2 FRDEAV. The sequenced part of the CDR3 DNA is TGTGCCAGCAAGGACTGGGGGGGCGCGGATCAAAAC. Its translation: CASKDWGGADQN. The full CDR3 reads CASKDWGGADQNTLYF.

This clone showed up many times. Gene names and germline refer to mouse. The read halts 4 residues ahead of the CDR3 end, with the missing end drawn from the germline J gene. The rearrangement links TRBV1 to TRBJ2-7, with 10 bases that match TRBD2. This CDR3 contains 18 residues. V gave up 0 bases and J gave up 0 bases; unmatched junction bases: 8. Germline assignment: CDR1 NSQYPW and CDR2 LRSPGD (reference sequence). The DNA read from the CDR3 is TGCACCTGCAGTGCAGATCTCTGGGGGGGCGCTCCCTCCTAT. Its translation: CTCSADLWGGAPSY. The entire CDR3 sequence reads CTCSADLWGGAPSYEQYF. The whole variable domain, filled in from reference TRBV1 and TRBJ2-7, reads VTLLEQNPRWRLVPRGQAVNLRCILKNSQYPWMSWYQQDLQKQLQWLFTLRSPGDKEVKSLPGADYLATRVTDTELRLQVANMSQGRTLYCTCSADLWGGAPSYEQYFGPGTRLTVL.

This clone was found many times. Here the gene names and germline are mouse. CDR3 sequence reads: CASGDARGGGQNTLYF. CDR3 DNA, as far as it was read: TGTGCCAGCGGTGATGCTCGGGGAGGGGGTCAAAAC. The chain employs TRBV13-2 and TRBJ2-4; D is possibly TRBD1 (5 bases). The read ends 4 residues early relative to the CDR3; the germline J gene fills the gap. CDR1 and CDR2 (germline): NNHNN, SYGAGS (reference sequence). The CDR3 totals 16 residues. V was shortened by 0 bases and J by 1 base, with 12 bases between the two germline ends.

This clone was observed many times. Mouse germline and gene names are used. CDR3 residues: CASSLPGNYAEQFF. The part of the CDR3 DNA that was read is TGTGCTAGCAGTTTACCAGGGAACTATGCT. V and J are TRBV29 and TRBJ2-1; a weak D match, TRBD1 (5 bases). The read halts 4 residues ahead of the CDR3 end, with the missing end drawn from the germline J gene. The CDR3 has 14 amino acids. The V end was cut by 2 bases, the J end by 1 base, with 6 bases between. The germline V gene has CDR1 MSHET and CDR2 SYDVDS.

This clone has ten or more counts. These gene names are mouse names. The CDR3 is cut off 4 residues early in the read; its end comes from the germline J gene. The rearrangement uses TRBV19 and TRBJ2-3; tentatively, D is TRBD1 (6 bases). Trimming took 6 bases from V and 1 from J, leaving 9 bases between them. Per the germline V gene, CDR1 is FNHDT and CDR2 is SITEND (reference sequence). The CDR3 is made up of 13 amino acids. The CDR3 loop reads CASKQGGAETLYF. CDR3 bases read: TGTGCCAGCAAACAGGGCGGTGCAGAA.

This clone has more than one count but fewer than ten. The genes are named according to mouse. The read terminates 4 residues ahead of where the CDR3 ends, so the germline J gene completes it. V and J are TRBV13-3 and TRBJ2-1; the D gene is possibly TRBD2 (6 bases). CDR3 length equals 13 residues. Germline V gives CDR1 NNHDY, CDR2 SYVADS. The part of the CDR3 DNA that was read is TGTGCCAGCAGTATGAGACTGGAGGCT. This translates into CASSMRLEA. The whole CDR3 region reads CASSMRLEAEQFF.

This clone was seen many times. Germline and genes: mouse. From the germline J gene comes the end of the CDR3, since the read stops 4 residues before it. The chain joins TRBV14 to TRBJ1-2, with D perhaps matching TRBD1 (5 bases). Germline CDR1 SGHDT, CDR2 FRDEAV. The CDR3 is 12 amino acids. Trimming took off 5 bases at V and 0 bases at J, with 5 bases between the two ends. CDR3 amino acids: CASRTANSDYTF. The CDR3 bases that were read are TGTGCCAGCAGGACAGCAAACTCC.

A word on this clone: A far larger clone is only one base removed, so a read error is likely. Germline and genes: mouse. The observed sequence ends 4 residues before the CDR3 terminus, with the missing tail filled in from the germline J gene. The J gene is TRBJ1-4, the V gene TRBV13-2; 9 nucleotides match TRBD1. CDR1 NNHNN and CDR2 SYGAGS come from the germline V gene (reference sequence). The CDR3 totals 14 residues. The CDR3 protein is CASGGDRDVERLFF. Partial CDR3 DNA: TGTGCCAGCGGTGGGGACAGGGACGTCGAA.

This clone showed up many times. Germline and genes: mouse. The missing CDR3 end, 4 residues past where the read stops, is filled in from the germline J gene. The V and J genes are TRBV13-2 and TRBJ2-2; D might be TRBD1 (6 bases). V was shortened by 4 bases and J by 4 bases, with 14 bases between the two germline ends. From germline, CDR1 is NNHNN and CDR2 SYGAGS (reference sequence). The CDR3 extends over 15 amino acids. The CDR3 reads CASGPDRIGTGQLYF. Incomplete CDR3 DNA: TGTGCCAGCGGTCCTGACAGGATCGGCACCGGG.

This clone was picked up many times. The protein TCRdb lists differs from the translation of the DNA at residue 12; the protein given here is translated from the DNA itself. Each gene name is a mouse one. The read gets to within 3 residues of the CDR3 end, and the germline J gene fills in the rest. The chain couples TRBV13-1 to TRBJ1-6, with 7 bases identical to TRBD1. TRBJ1-6 is an ORF, and what it does is uncertain. Germline lookup yields CDR1 NSHNY and CDR2 SYGAGN. V was clipped by 2 bases and J by 2 bases; unmatched bases: 1. The CDR3 is 15 amino acids. The CDR3 here is CASSEGTAYNSPLYF. CDR3 DNA (partial): TGTGCCAGCAGTGAGGGGACAGCCTATAATTCGCCC.

This clone has ten or more counts. The genes and germline here are from mouse. Coverage ceases 4 residues before the CDR3 finishes, and the germline J gene fills in the end. The chain recombines TRBV3 with TRBJ2-5, with TRBD1 identical over 12 bases. The CDR3 spans 14 residues. Germline loops: CDR1 SNHLY, CDR2 FYNGKV (reference sequence). CDR3 DNA (partial): TGTGCCAGCAGCTGGGACAGGGGGCGAGAC. Protein: CASSWDRGRD. The CDR3 in its entirety is CASSWDRGRDTQYF. Variable domain in full (rest from reference TRBV3 and TRBJ2-5): GPKVLQIPSHQIIDMGQMVTLNCDPVSNHLYFYWYKQILGQQMEFLVNFYNGKVMEKSKLFKDQFSVERPDGSYFTLKIQPTALEDSAVYFCASSWDRGRDTQYFGPGTRLLVL.

Many counts were recorded for this clone. Mouse gene names apply. The read falls 4 residues short of the CDR3 end, and the missing part is taken from the germline J gene. V gene TRBV14 combines with J gene TRBJ1-2; TRBD1 might be the D (5 bases). V shed 4 bases and J shed 0 bases, with 10 bases lying between them. The CDR3 length is 14 residues. The germline gives CDR1 SGHDT, CDR2 FRDEAV. The part of the CDR3 DNA that was read is TGTGCCAGCAGTCCACGGACAACAAACTCC. This translates into CASSPRTTNS. The full CDR3 protein is CASSPRTTNSDYTF.

At least ten counts were recorded for this clone. Gene names are the mouse ones. Read sequence stops 4 residues before the CDR3 end, and the germline J gene provides the missing end. The J gene is TRBJ1-2, the V gene TRBV19; 7 positions agree with TRBD1. V gave up 4 bases and J gave up 0 bases; unmatched junction bases: 3. The CDR3 spans 14 residues. Germline V gene lookup returns CDR1 FNHDT and CDR2 SITEND (reference sequence). The CDR3 region is CASSSGTANSDYTF. CDR3 DNA (partial): TGTGCCAGCAGTTCCGGGACAGCAAACTCC.

This clone was counted many times. Gene names refer to mouse genes. The read comes to an end 4 residues before the CDR3 does, leaving the germline J gene to fill in the end. The J gene is TRBJ1-4, the V gene TRBV19; 8 bases fit TRBD1. The CDR3 is 14 amino acids. V lost 4 bases and J lost 6; bases outside the gene matches: 5. Per the germline V gene, CDR1 is FNHDT and CDR2 is SITEND (reference sequence). The chain's CDR3 is CASSGQGGDERLFF. The CDR3 DNA, read in part, is TGTGCCAGCAGTGGACAGGGAGGGGACGAA.

In this sample, this clone turned up many times. The protein here is the DNA translation, as the TCRdb protein differs from it at residue 10. These gene names are mouse names. CDR3 residues: CASRQGWNSPLYF. The part of the CDR3 DNA that was read is TGTGCTAGCAGACAGGGATGGAATTCGCCC. The J gene is TRBJ1-6, the V gene TRBV29, with D tentatively TRBD1 (6 bases). The read terminates 3 residues before the CDR3 end, so the remaining end is supplied by the germline J gene. TRBJ1-6 is an ORF, and what it does is uncertain. The germline V gene encodes CDR1 MSHET and CDR2 SYDVDS. The CDR3 is 13 amino acids. V lost 6 bases, J lost 7 bases, and 10 bases lay in between.

As regards this clone: A junction boundary mismatches the germline segment, possibly from a read error. Germline and genes: mouse. The read finishes 4 residues shy of the CDR3 end, and the germline J gene is used to complete it. The genes are TRBV17 and TRBJ2-7; 7 bases align to TRBD1. Germline V gene data show CDR1 as MNHDT and CDR2 as YYDKIL. The CDR3 spans 15 residues. CDR3 bases read: TGTGCCAGCAGCCATCCCAGGGGGAGCTCCTAT. It is translated as CASSHPRGSSY. The CDR3, in full, reads CASSHPRGSSYEQYF.

This clone was picked up many times. Gene names and germline match the mouse. Sequencing ends 4 residues short of the CDR3 end; the germline J gene provides the rest. This chain connects TRBV12-2 to TRBJ2-1; 7 bases are a match to TRBD1. The V gene end was trimmed by 6 bases and the J gene end by 4 bases; junction bases not matched to a gene: 8. Germline V gives CDR1 SGHLS, CDR2 HYDKME. This CDR3 has 14 residues. The CDR3 spells CASSINRGYAEQFF. CDR3 DNA (partial): TGTGCCAGCAGTATAAACAGGGGATATGCT.

This clone appeared many times. Gene names refer to mouse genes. The CDR3 here is CAWSLGANERLFF. The DNA read from the CDR3 is TGTGCCTGGAGTCTGGGGGCCAACGAA. The J gene is TRBJ1-4, the V gene TRBV31; D is possibly TRBD1 (5 bases). The read stops 4 residues short of the end of the CDR3; the missing end is completed from the germline J gene. V was pared by 0 bases and J by 3 bases, with 5 bases between. Germline values: CDR1 GKSSPN, CDR2 SITVG. This CDR3 has 13 residues.

This clone has a count of ten or more. Gene names follow the mouse nomenclature. The read stops 4 residues short of the end of the CDR3; the missing end is completed from the germline J gene. The V call is TRBV13-2, the J call TRBJ1-2, with a tentative D call TRBD1 (5 bases). Trimming removed 4 bases at V and 0 bases at J, with 10 bases between. The CDR3 runs 14 residues. Germline-derived CDR1 and CDR2 are NNHNN and SYGAGS (reference sequence). CDR3 sequence: CASGIQGANSDYTF. The CDR3 bases that were read are TGTGCCAGCGGTATTCAGGGTGCAAACTCC.

Ten or more counts support this clone. The gene names here belong to mouse. Read coverage stops 4 residues before the CDR3 terminus; the germline J gene supplies the remainder. The chain couples TRBV29 to TRBJ2-4; D may be TRBD1 (6 bases). Germline V CDR1 and CDR2: MSHET, SYDVDS. The ends were cut back, 5 bases at V and 3 bases at J, with 9 bases in the middle. CDR3 length: 13 residues. The CDR3 region is CASSPGQQNTLYF. The sequenced CDR3 bases are TGTGCTAGCAGTCCGGGACAACAAAAC.

This clone was seen at least ten times. Gene names are the mouse ones. The observed sequence ends 4 residues before the CDR3 terminus, with the missing tail filled in from the germline J gene. The genes are TRBV5 and TRBJ2-1; D possibly corresponds to TRBD1 (6 bases). This CDR3 comprises 15 residues. Germline V lookup: CDR1 LGHNA, CDR2 YNLKQL (reference sequence). Trimming left V 3 bases short and J 3 bases short, with 12 bases between. The DNA read from the CDR3 is TGTGCCAGCAGCCACCCCCGGACAGCCTATGCT. Translated: CASSHPRTAYA. In full, the CDR3 reads CASSHPRTAYAEQFF.

This clone was counted ten times or more. A mismatch at residue 10 separates the TCRdb protein from the translated DNA, so the protein presented here was translated from the DNA. Gene names and germline refer to mouse. Read sequence stops 3 residues before the CDR3 end, and the germline J gene provides the missing end. This chain links TRBV31 with TRBJ1-3; D might be TRBD1 (6 bases). Between the trimmed V and J ends, which lost 3 bases and 4 bases, there was a span of 10 bases. CDR3 length equals 13 residues. CDR1 is GKSSPN and CDR2 is SITVG in the germline V gene. The CDR3 sequence: CAWSSGAGNTLYF. CDR3 DNA, as far as it was read: TGTGCCTGGAGCTCAGGGGCCGGAAATACG.

This clone is medium-sized within its sample. Gene and germline names: mouse. The read ends 4 residues shy of where the CDR3 ends; the end is completed using the germline J gene. The chain uses TRBV1 and TRBJ1-4, with TRBD1 as a possible D gene (5 bases). CDR1 is NSQYPW, CDR2 LRSPGD, per germline (reference sequence). Trimming cost V 1 base and J 6 bases, with 9 bases left between them. The CDR3 spans 14 residues. Incomplete CDR3 DNA: TGCACCTGCAGTGCAGTCAGGGATGACGAA. Its translation: CTCSAVRDDE. The entire CDR3 reads CTCSAVRDDERLFF.

This clone has at least ten counts. Germline and genes: mouse. From the germline J gene comes the end of the CDR3, since the read stops 4 residues before it. This rearrangement joins TRBV13-2 to TRBJ2-5, with D tentatively TRBD2 (5 bases). In germline, CDR1 is NNHNN, CDR2 SYGAGS (reference sequence). The CDR3 is 13 residues long. CDR3 region: CASGDWGADTQYF. Partial CDR3 DNA: TGTGCCAGCGGTGATTGGGGAGCAGAC.

There are many counts of this clone. The genes are named according to mouse. The CDR3 is cut off 4 residues early in the read; its end comes from the germline J gene. The V call is TRBV13-3, the J call TRBJ2-5, with 8 bases identical to TRBD1. V was pared by 5 bases and J by 2 bases, with 10 bases of the junction left unmatched. The CDR3 extends over 16 amino acids. Germline V CDR1 and CDR2: NNHDY, SYVADS. CDR3 DNA, as far as it was read: TGTGCCAGCAGCCAACCCAGGGGGCAGGGCCAAGAC. Translated, it gives CASSQPRGQGQD. In full, the CDR3 is CASSQPRGQGQDTQYF.